These 24 T cell receptor beta chains were all obtained from the same sample, sequenced in a study of technical replicates of blood from a few donors. Clones were sequenced by immunoSEQ multiplex PCR, and TCRdb holds only the in-frame ones, with some missing. The sample lists roughly 76,000 clones; roughly 85% were seen once. Sequenced: PBMCs. Receptors originate from a human donor in good health. Some clones in this sample may be carry-over from other donors' samples.

The V call is TRBV10-3, the J call TRBJ2-1; 8 nucleotides line up with TRBD2. There are 16 residues in the CDR3. Germline values: CDR1 ENHRY, CDR2 SYGVKD. V shed 6 bases and J 4 bases; nucleotides not matched to a gene: 11. The DNA for the CDR3 is TGTGCCATCAGCTCAAGGCAAGCGGGAGTTTACAATGAGCAGTTCTTC. Residues: CAISSRQAGVYNEQFF.

This clone has more than one count but fewer than ten. CDR3 in DNA: TGTGCCAGCAGCTCAGACAGGCTACCTAACTATGGCTACACCTTC. Residues: CASSSDRLPNYGYTF. The chain recombines TRBV7-7 with TRBJ1-2; a weak D match, TRBD1 (6 bases). Germline V gene lookup returns CDR1 SSHAT and CDR2 FNYEAQ (reference sequence). The CDR3 length is 15 residues. The germline V and J ends were trimmed by 4 bases and 0 bases, with 12 bases remaining between them.

V gene TRBV30 combines with J gene TRBJ2-7; no reliable D call. The V end was cut by 2 bases, the J end by 1 base, with 3 bases between. The CDR3 is 11 residues long. CDR1 GTSNPN and CDR2 SVGIG come from the germline V gene (reference sequence). In DNA form, the CDR3 reads TGTGCCTGGAGTCAGTCCTACGAGCAGTACTTC. The encoded protein is CAWSQSYEQYF.

The chain recombines TRBV7-9 with TRBJ2-2; 7 bases fit TRBD1. Germline V gene sequence: CDR1 SEHNR, CDR2 FQNEAQ (reference sequence). The CDR3 covers 16 residues. The junction had 6 bases not matched to a gene; V was cut back by 4 bases and J by 1 base. CDR3 DNA: TGTGCCAGCAGCTCCTGGACAGGAGAGAACACCGGGGAGCTGTTTTTT. This translates into CASSSWTGENTGELFF.

The CDR3 region has the DNA TGCGCCAGCAGCTCCGGGAGGGTAATTGAGCAGTTCTTC. This gives the protein CASSSGRVIEQFF. The chain recombines TRBV5-1 with TRBJ2-1; 8 nucleotides align to TRBD2. Germline CDR1 SGHRS, CDR2 YFSETQ. V lost 3 bases and J lost 9; bases outside the gene matches: 5. This CDR3 is 13 amino acids long. The whole variable domain, remainder taken from reference TRBV5-1 and TRBJ2-1, is KAGVTQTPRYLIKTRGQQVTLSCSPISGHRSVSWYQQTPGQGLQFLFEYFSETQRNKGNFPGRFSGRQFSNSRSEMNVSTLELGDSALYLCASSSGRVIEQFFGPGTRLTVL.

J is TRBJ1-3 and V is TRBV11-2, with TRBD1 as a possible D gene (6 bases). Germline V CDR1 and CDR2: SGHAT, FQNNGV. V was trimmed by 4 bases and J by 0 bases, leaving 13 bases between them. The CDR3 runs to 16 residues. The CDR3 protein is CASSSVQGHSGNTIYF. In DNA form, the CDR3 reads TGTGCCAGCAGCTCAGTACAGGGCCACTCTGGAAACACCATATATTTT.

The V gene is TRBV6-5, the J gene TRBJ2-2, with 11 bases aligning to TRBD1. CDR3 length equals 15 residues. Germline assignment: CDR1 MNHEY and CDR2 SVGAGI. J lost 6 bases, V lost 6 bases, and 6 bases had no gene match. The CDR3 spells CASRTRTGGSGELFF. The CDR3 nucleotides are TGTGCCAGCAGGACAAGGACAGGGGGCTCCGGGGAGCTGTTTTTT.

The chain combines TRBV7-6 with TRBJ1-1, with 8 bases identical to TRBD1. V shed 8 bases and J 5 bases; nucleotides not matched to a gene: 13. The CDR3 consists of 15 residues. Looked up from germline, CDR1 is SGHVS and CDR2 is FNYEAQ. The CDR3: CASRHTDRAGTEAFF. The DNA of the CDR3 is TGTGCCAGCCGACACACGGACAGGGCGGGAACTGAAGCTTTCTTT.

This clone was observed a single time. This chain links TRBV2 with TRBJ2-2, with D maybe TRBD1 (6 bases). Germline V gene data show CDR1 as SNHLY and CDR2 as FYNNEI. Trimming stripped 2 bases from V and 2 bases from J, with 15 bases between. The CDR3 loop spans 17 amino acids. CDR3 residues: CASSENSPGHNTGELFF. The CDR3 region has the DNA TGTGCCAGCAGTGAAAATTCCCCGGGACATAACACCGGGGAGCTGTTTTTT.

The chain employs TRBV7-3 and TRBJ2-1, with D perhaps TRBD2 (6 bases). V shed 5 bases and J shed 3 bases, with 17 bases lying between them. Germline-derived CDR1 and CDR2 are SGHTA and FQGTGA. The CDR3 spans 16 residues. This CDR3 is CASSITGTSHYNEQFF. DNA for the CDR3: TGTGCCAGCAGCATCACCGGGACTTCCCACTACAATGAGCAGTTCTTC.

The chain recombines TRBV30 with TRBJ1-2; 8 bases are a match to TRBD1. The germline CDR1 and CDR2 sequences are GTSNPN and SVGIG (reference sequence). Losses at the gene ends were 1 base for V and 6 bases for J; bases not matched to a gene: 7. This CDR3 is built from 14 residues. CDR3 in amino acids: CAWSAGGQGHGYTF. DNA for the CDR3: TGTGCCTGGAGTGCGGGCGGACAGGGACATGGCTACACCTTC.

The gene calls are TRBV4-1 and TRBJ2-7; 11 nucleotides match TRBD1. The V and J ends lost 0 bases and 6 bases, in that order; junction bases with no gene match: 4. CDR1 and CDR2 (germline): MGHRA, YSYEKL. The CDR3 has 15 amino acids. This CDR3 is CASSQDLGTGGEQYF. In DNA form, the CDR3 reads TGCGCCAGCAGCCAAGATTTGGGGACAGGGGGCGAGCAGTACTTC.

V is TRBV11-1 and J is TRBJ1-4; D may be TRBD1 (5 bases). The ends were cut back, 4 bases at V and 7 bases at J, with 10 bases in the middle. Germline CDR1 reads SGHAT; CDR2 reads FQDESV (reference sequence). This CDR3 has 13 amino acids. CDR3 residues: CASSWGLGEKLFF. The CDR3 bases are TGTGCCAGCAGCTGGGGACTAGGTGAAAAACTGTTTTTT. Full variable domain (missing parts from reference TRBV11-1 and TRBJ1-4): EAEVAQSPRYKITEKSQAVAFWCDPISGHATLYWYRQILGQGPELLVQFQDESVVDDSQLPKDRFSAERLKGVDSTLKIQPAELGDSAMYLCASSWGLGEKLFFGSGTQLSVL.

The chain is built from TRBV11-2 and TRBJ2-7, with D maybe TRBD2 (5 bases). Per germline, CDR1 SGHAT and CDR2 FQNNGV. This CDR3 is 13 amino acids long. The V end was cut by 5 bases, the J end by 3 bases, with 11 bases between. The DNA of the CDR3 is TGTGCCAGCAGCCCCGGGGTCCTCTACGAGCAGTACTTC. It yields the protein CASSPGVLYEQYF.

The V call is TRBV7-9, the J call TRBJ2-7, with D uncertain. V lost 4 bases and J lost 5, with 18 bases in between. The CDR3 runs to 15 residues. CDR1 and CDR2 from the germline V gene are SEHNR and FQNEAQ (reference sequence). The CDR3, as DNA: TGTGCCAGCAGCTCAACGCTTTCGGAGTACCACGAGCAGTACTTC. Its protein is CASSSTLSEYHEQYF.

In this sample, this clone turned up once. The chain has TRBV5-4 and TRBJ2-5; D perhaps matches TRBD2 (6 bases). The length of the CDR3 is 14 residues. Germline CDR1 SGHNT, CDR2 YYREEE (reference sequence). V lost 0 bases to trimming and J lost 6 bases, with 12 bases between them. CDR3 in DNA: TGTGCCAGCAGCTTGGGGCTAGCGATACAGACCCAGTACTTC. This translates into CASSLGLAIQTQYF.

V usage is TRBV18 and J usage is TRBJ2-7, with a possible D match to TRBD2 (5 bases). The CDR3 has 15 amino acids. Trimming cost V 2 bases and J 0 bases, with 11 bases left between them. CDR1 and CDR2 (germline): KGHSH, LQKENI. CDR3 sequence reads: CASSPSGPSSYEQYF. CDR3 bases: TGTGCCAGCTCACCAAGCGGCCCGAGCTCCTACGAGCAGTACTTC.

This chain links TRBV2 with TRBJ2-1; no reliable D call. V lost 4 bases to trimming and J lost 1 base, with 8 bases between them. The length of the CDR3 is 14 residues. CDR1 and CDR2 (germline): SNHLY, FYNNEI. CDR3 amino acids: CASSGDRSYNEQFF. The DNA of the CDR3 is TGTGCCAGCAGTGGAGATCGTTCCTACAATGAGCAGTTCTTC.

This clone appeared once. The CDR3 loop reads CASSLSPNMGREKLFF. As DNA, the CDR3 is TGTGCCAGCAGTTTATCGCCGAATATGGGGAGAGAAAAACTGTTTTTT. The chain employs TRBV27 and TRBJ1-4; D unresolved. This CDR3 spans 16 amino acids. The germline gives CDR1 MNHEY, CDR2 SMNVEV (reference sequence). V gave up 0 bases and J gave up 8 bases, with 16 bases separating them. Together with reference TRBV27 and TRBJ1-4, the CDR3 gives the full variable domain: EAQVTQNPRYLITVTGKKLTVTCSQNMNHEYMSWYRQDPGLGLRQIYYSMNVEVTDKGDVPEGYKVSRKEKRNFPLILESPSPNQTSLYFCASSLSPNMGREKLFFGSGTQLSVL.

The J gene is TRBJ1-5, the V gene TRBV5-6; TRBD1 matches 7 bases. This CDR3 is built from 16 residues. Germline V gene lookup returns CDR1 SGHDT and CDR2 YYEEEE. With V trimmed by 4 bases and J by 8 bases, 15 bases remained unmatched. The CDR3 nucleotides are TGTGCCAGCAGCCCTCGACAGGGATTAGGTGGAGAGCCCCAGCATTTT. Encoded protein: CASSPRQGLGGEPQHF.

This chain links TRBV4-3 with TRBJ1-6; D remains ambiguous. The CDR3 totals 13 residues. Between the trimmed V and J ends, which lost 0 bases and 13 bases, there was a span of 10 bases. Germline CDR1 LGHNA, CDR2 YSLEER. The CDR3 protein is CASSQDRWWPLHF. The CDR3 DNA follows: TGCGCCAGCAGCCAAGATCGGTGGTGGCCCCTCCACTTT.

This clone has only one observation. J is TRBJ2-7 and V is TRBV5-1; D is unclear. Germline CDR1 and CDR2: SGHRS and YFSETQ. Trimming shortened V by 4 bases and J by 2 bases, and 7 bases separated the two germline ends. CDR3 length: 12 amino acids. The CDR3 reads CASSLPAYEQYF. The CDR3 DNA follows: TGCGCCAGCAGCCTCCCTGCCTACGAGCAGTACTTC.

The chain couples TRBV10-3 to TRBJ2-7, with a possible D match to TRBD2 (6 bases). Germline CDR1 and CDR2: ENHRY and SYGVKD. V dropped 8 bases and J dropped 2 bases, with 10 bases sitting between them. This CDR3 is built from 12 residues. CDR3 in amino acids: CAIGREAYEQYF. CDR3 bases: TGTGCCATCGGCAGGGAGGCCTACGAGCAGTACTTC.

V gene TRBV19 combines with J gene TRBJ2-4; possibly TRBD1 for D (5 bases). This CDR3 has 15 residues. Deletions cut 2 bases from V and 4 bases from J, with 12 bases between. The germline gives CDR1 LNHDA, CDR2 SQIVND (reference sequence). The CDR3 region has the DNA TGTGCCAGTAGTATACAGGGCACCCTTAAAAACATTCAGTACTTC. This sequence encodes CASSIQGTLKNIQYF.